These 10 T cell receptor beta chains came from one sample sequenced in a study of blood T cell repertoires in COVID-19. TCRdb keeps only in-frame clones here, not all; method: immunoSEQ multiplex PCR. Of 150,000 to 200,000 clones listed, 78% are singletons. The sequencing input was PBMCs or T cells enriched from blood (not recorded which). These receptors came from a woman between 50 and 59 years old who had recovered from COVID-19.

The rearrangement links TRBV5-1 to TRBJ2-1; the D gene is possibly TRBD2 (6 bases). The CDR3 totals 16 residues. Per the germline V gene, CDR1 is SGHRS and CDR2 is YFSETQ. Deletions cut 4 bases from V and 7 bases from J, with 21 bases between. CDR3 in amino acids: CASSLSARGVTNEQFF. The CDR3 DNA reads as TGCGCCAGCAGCCTCTCCGCTCGCGGGGTCACGAATGAGCAGTTCTTC.

The chain links TRBV18 to TRBJ2-5; no definite D call. Trimming cost V 6 bases and J 3 bases, with 5 bases left between them. CDR1 and CDR2 from the germline V gene are KGHSH and LQKENI. This CDR3 is built from 11 residues. CDR3 DNA sequence: TGTGCCAGCTCTCCGGAAGAGACCCAGTACTTC. The encoded protein is CASSPEETQYF.

This clone was detected only once. The chain combines TRBV7-2 with TRBJ1-2; D unresolved. CDR3 length: 14 amino acids. CDR1 is SGHTA, CDR2 FQGNSA, per germline. With 2 bases removed from V and 3 bases from J, the gap between germline ends came to 10 bases. The CDR3 coding sequence is TGTGCCAGCAGCTTAAAAGATACGGACTATGGCTACACCTTC. Residues: CASSLKDTDYGYTF.

The rearrangement uses TRBV6-5 and TRBJ2-7; D perhaps matches TRBD1 (6 bases). The CDR3 has 13 amino acids. V dropped 2 bases and J dropped 1 base, with 6 bases sitting between them. Germline loops: CDR1 MNHEY, CDR2 SVGAGI. CDR3 sequence: CASSYGTSYEQYF. The CDR3 nucleotides are TGTGCCAGCAGTTACGGGACATCCTACGAGCAGTACTTC.

The V call is TRBV6-2 or TRBV6-3, the J call TRBJ1-1, with D tentatively TRBD1 (6 bases). Trimming pared 4 bases from V and 0 bases from J, leaving 15 bases between. The CDR3 sequence is 16 residues long. From germline, CDR1 is MNHEY and CDR2 SVGEGT. The CDR3, as DNA: TGTGCCAGCAGTTTGCGGCCAGGGGCCATGAACACTGAAGCTTTCTTT. Translated: CASSLRPGAMNTEAFF.

J is TRBJ1-5 and V is TRBV28; D is ambiguous. Per the germline V gene, CDR1 is MDHEN and CDR2 is SYDVKM. The CDR3 has 12 residues. Trimming took 3 bases from V and 6 from J, leaving 6 bases between them. The CDR3 protein is CASSFNFQPQHF. The CDR3 DNA reads as TGTGCCAGCAGTTTTAATTTTCAGCCCCAGCATTTT.

At least ten counts were recorded for this clone. This CDR3 is CASSPFAASGRARHEQYF. The CDR3 nucleotides are TGTGCCAGCAGTCCCTTTGCGGCTAGCGGGAGGGCCCGCCACGAGCAGTACTTC. The chain uses TRBV6-2 or TRBV6-3 and TRBJ2-7, with 12 bases that match TRBD2. Unmatched junction bases numbered 16, after V lost 5 bases and J lost 5 bases. This CDR3 spans 18 amino acids. Looked up from germline, CDR1 is MNHEY and CDR2 is SVGEGT.

This clone came up a few times. This chain uses TRBV19 with TRBJ2-1; 8 bases map to TRBD2. The CDR3 consists of 15 residues. The J segment lost 5 bases and the V segment lost 4 bases, leaving 7 bases of the junction unmatched. CDR1 is LNHDA, CDR2 SQIVND, per germline (reference sequence). CDR3 nucleotide sequence: TGTGCCAGTAGTAATCAAGCGGGAGTCCACAATGAGCAGTTCTTC. This translates into CASSNQAGVHNEQFF.

The chain has TRBV6-6 and TRBJ2-2, with D unresolved. The CDR3 covers 12 residues. The V gene's germline CDR1 is MNHNY and CDR2 SVGAGI (reference sequence). Trimming took off 5 bases at V and 9 bases at J, with 10 bases between the two ends. The CDR3 region is CASSPQYRELFF. CDR3 nucleotides: TGTGCCAGCAGTCCTCAGTACCGGGAGCTGTTTTTT.

The chain uses TRBV11-2 and TRBJ1-2; no reliable D call. This CDR3 is built from 15 residues. V lost 5 bases, J lost 7 bases, and 20 bases lay in between. CDR1 and CDR2 (germline): SGHAT, FQNNGV. CDR3 DNA sequence: TGTGCCAGCAGCCCGTCACCACTCAGCGGGTCTGGCTACACCTTC. Its translation is CASSPSPLSGSGYTF.